One sample yielded the 32 T cell receptor beta chains listed below, sequenced in a study of shared clonotypes between healthy human individuals. Assay: immunoSEQ multiplex PCR; the TCRdb copy retains only in-frame clones and omits some. The data contain approximately 2.4 million clones, almost 96% of them singletons. The sample comprised naive CD4+ T cells sorted from blood. Subset specified: CD45RA+ positively selected. The receptors originated from a man between 18 and 29 years old in good health.

This clone was observed once. V usage is TRBV2 and J usage is TRBJ2-4, with a possible D match to TRBD2 (6 bases). The CDR3 spans 14 residues. With 6 bases removed from V and 9 bases from J, the gap between germline ends came to 18 bases. The germline gives CDR1 SNHLY, CDR2 FYNNEI. The CDR3: CASSDNDWRGIQYF. CDR3 nucleotide sequence: TGTGCCAGCAGCGATAACGACTGGCGGGGCATTCAGTACTTC.

The V call is TRBV19, the J call TRBJ2-1; 8 positions agree with TRBD2. This CDR3 is built from 15 residues. Trimming cost V 7 bases and J 2 bases; bases outside gene matches: 7. Germline values: CDR1 LNHDA, CDR2 SQIVND (reference sequence). CDR3 region: CASMDGLAPYNEQFF. The CDR3 bases are TGTGCCAGTATGGACGGACTAGCCCCCTACAATGAGCAGTTCTTC. Filled out from reference TRBV19 and TRBJ2-1, the complete variable domain reads DGGITQSPKYLFRKEGQNVTLSCEQNLNHDAMYWYRQDPGQGLRLIYYSQIVNDFQKGDIAEGYSVSREKKESFPLTVTSAQKNPTAFYLCASMDGLAPYNEQFFGPGTRLTVL.

This chain links TRBV30 with TRBJ1-3; 8 nucleotides match TRBD1. The CDR3 loop spans 14 amino acids. The junction had 5 bases not matched to a gene; V was cut back by 5 bases and J by 2 bases. Germline V gene lookup returns CDR1 GTSNPN and CDR2 SVGIG (reference sequence). CDR3: CAWGQGVAGNTIYF. In nucleotides, the CDR3 is TGTGCCTGGGGACAGGGAGTAGCTGGAAACACCATATATTTT.

Turning to this clone: This sample includes further DNA sequences coding for the same CDR3. This rearrangement joins TRBV6-5 to TRBJ1-4, with D possibly TRBD1 on 6 matching bases. This CDR3 region has 13 residues. The V gene lost 6 bases and the J gene lost 2 bases, with 7 bases spanning the gap. Germline V gives CDR1 MNHEY, CDR2 SVGAGI. This chain's CDR3 is CASRRGTNEKLFF. The CDR3 DNA sequence: TGTGCCAGCAGGAGGGGGACTAATGAAAAACTGTTTTTT.

The V call is TRBV30, the J call TRBJ2-1; 8 nucleotides agree with TRBD2. This CDR3 region has 14 residues. The ends lost 5 bases at V and 6 bases at J; junction bases unmatched: 9. Germline V gives CDR1 GTSNPN, CDR2 SVGIG (reference sequence). DNA for the CDR3: TGTGCCTGGTTACTAGCGGTGGGGCGCAATGAGCAGTTCTTC. Translated, it gives CAWLLAVGRNEQFF.

This sequence joins TRBV5-1 and TRBJ2-3, with TRBD1 identical over 7 bases. The CDR3 runs 14 residues. V dropped 6 bases and J dropped 0; count of bases not matched to a gene: 4. CDR1 is SGHRS and CDR2 is YFSETQ in the germline V gene. The DNA of the CDR3 is TGCGCCAGCAAATTGGGACAGAGCACAGATACGCAGTATTTT. It yields the protein CASKLGQSTDTQYF. Using reference TRBV5-1 and TRBJ2-3 for the parts outside the CDR3, the full variable domain is KAGVTQTPRYLIKTRGQQVTLSCSPISGHRSVSWYQQTPGQGLQFLFEYFSETQRNKGNFPGRFSGRQFSNSRSEMNVSTLELGDSALYLCASKLGQSTDTQYFGPGTRLTVL.

Worth noting for this clone: This specimen includes other DNA sequences encoding the same CDR3. V usage is TRBV7-8 and J usage is TRBJ1-4; D gene unclear. The CDR3 contains 13 residues. Between the trimmed V and J ends, which lost 1 base and 7 bases, there was a span of 7 bases. Germline values: CDR1 SGHVS, CDR2 FQNEAQ. The CDR3 is CASSLGLSEKLFF. CDR3 sequence (DNA): TGTGCCAGCAGCTTAGGGCTGTCTGAAAAACTGTTTTTT.

J is TRBJ2-5 and V is TRBV30, with TRBD2 identical over 7 bases. Germline V gene data show CDR1 as GTSNPN and CDR2 as SVGIG (reference sequence). The CDR3 has 12 residues. J gave up 1 base and V 5 bases, and 1 base lay outside the gene matches. The CDR3 DNA follows: TGTGCCTGGGGGACTACCCAAGAGACCCAGTACTTC. Protein: CAWGTTQETQYF. Together with reference TRBV30 and TRBJ2-5, the CDR3 gives the full variable domain: SQTIHQWPATLVQPVGSPLSLECTVEGTSNPNLYWYRQAAGRGLQLLFYSVGIGQISSEVPQNLSASRPQDRQFILSSKKLLLSDSGFYLCAWGTTQETQYFGPGTRLLVL.

A note on this clone: Other DNA sequences in this specimen translate into the identical CDR3. The chain combines TRBV6-5 with TRBJ1-2, with D possibly matching TRBD1 (5 bases). This CDR3 is 13 amino acids long. The V gene lost 2 bases and the J gene lost 2 bases, with 6 bases spanning the gap. Germline loops: CDR1 MNHEY, CDR2 SVGAGI. Here the CDR3 reads CASSYDSNYGYTF. The CDR3 DNA reads as TGTGCCAGCAGTTACGACAGCAACTATGGCTACACCTTC.

In DNA form, the CDR3 reads TGTGCCAGCAGCGCCCGACTAGCGGGCACAGATACGCAGTATTTT. It yields the protein CASSARLAGTDTQYF. The rearrangement links TRBV9 to TRBJ2-3; 9 positions match TRBD2. The CDR3 runs to 15 residues. CDR1 and CDR2 (germline): SGDLS, YYNGEE. V shed 3 bases and J 1 base; nucleotides not matched to a gene: 3. Full variable domain (remainder filled in from reference TRBV9 and TRBJ2-3): DSGVTQTPKHLITATGQRVTLRCSPRSGDLSVYWYQQSLDQGLQFLIQYYNGEERAKGNILERFSAQQFPDLHSELNLSSLELGDSALYFCASSARLAGTDTQYFGPGTRLTVL.

In its sample, this clone was seen once. The chain recombines TRBV5-1 with TRBJ1-2, with D maybe TRBD1 (6 bases). Trimming cost V 0 bases and J 2 bases, with 17 bases left between them. Germline assignment: CDR1 SGHRS and CDR2 YFSETQ. CDR3 length: 17 residues. The CDR3 region has the DNA TGCGCCAGCAGCTTGGCCCCACCAGGGGTCGGAAACTATGGCTACACCTTC. Protein product: CASSLAPPGVGNYGYTF.

This clone was seen a single time. This CDR3 is also generated by other DNA sequences in the sample. The chain employs TRBV6-5 and TRBJ1-2, with 7 nucleotides matching TRBD1. The V and J ends lost 0 bases and 0 bases, in that order; junction bases with no gene match: 1. The CDR3 consists of 15 residues. The germline V gene has CDR1 MNHEY and CDR2 SVGAGI. The CDR3 nucleotides are TGTGCCAGCAGTTACTCGACAGGGTCTAACTATGGCTACACCTTC. Translated: CASSYSTGSNYGYTF.

This chain links TRBV6-6 with TRBJ2-7; TRBD1 matches 9 bases. V was clipped by 5 bases and J by 5 bases; unmatched bases: 10. The germline CDR1 and CDR2 sequences are MNHNY and SVGAGI (reference sequence). There are 15 residues in the CDR3. The CDR3 bases are TGTGCCAGCAGTAGCCCCCGGGACAGGGCCCACGAGCAGTACTTC. This encodes CASSSPRDRAHEQYF.

The J gene is TRBJ1-4, the V gene TRBV19, with 7 bases matching TRBD1. V gave up 4 bases and J gave up 4 bases; unmatched junction bases: 6. The CDR3 runs to 15 residues. CDR1 LNHDA and CDR2 SQIVND come from the germline V gene (reference sequence). The CDR3 region has the DNA TGTGCCAGTAGTAGCGGACAGGCGATTAATGAAAAACTGTTTTTT. Its translation: CASSSGQAINEKLFF.

J is TRBJ1-5 and V is TRBV2; 8 bases align to TRBD1. Germline CDR1 and CDR2: SNHLY and FYNNEI. This CDR3 has 15 residues. Losses at the gene ends were 5 bases for V and 2 bases for J; bases not matched to a gene: 5. The CDR3 loop reads CASSNGQGRNQPQHF. CDR3 coding DNA: TGTGCCAGCAGTAATGGACAGGGACGCAATCAGCCCCAGCATTTT. The variable domain in full, with the rest retrieved from reference TRBV2 and TRBJ1-5, is EPEVTQTPSHQVTQMGQEVILRCVPISNHLYFYWYRQILGQKVEFLVSFYNNEISEKSEIFDDQFSVERPDGSNFTLKIRSTKLEDSAMYFCASSNGQGRNQPQHFGDGTRLSIL.

This chain links TRBV30 with TRBJ2-5; 8 bases align to TRBD2. Trimming cost V 4 bases and J 4 bases; bases outside gene matches: 5. The CDR3 consists of 13 residues. Looked up from germline, CDR1 is GTSNPN and CDR2 is SVGIG (reference sequence). The CDR3 sequence is CAWTYRGGETQYF. CDR3 bases: TGTGCCTGGACTTACCGGGGGGGAGAGACCCAGTACTTC. Variable domain in full (rest from reference TRBV30 and TRBJ2-5): SQTIHQWPATLVQPVGSPLSLECTVEGTSNPNLYWYRQAAGRGLQLLFYSVGIGQISSEVPQNLSASRPQDRQFILSSKKLLLSDSGFYLCAWTYRGGETQYFGPGTRLLVL.

This sequence joins TRBV11-2 and TRBJ1-1; D ambiguous. Germline loops: CDR1 SGHAT, CDR2 FQNNGV. V dropped 0 bases and J dropped 8 bases, with 13 bases sitting between them. The CDR3 has 14 residues. Written as DNA, the CDR3 is TGTGCCAGCAGCTTAGATCGAGCACCCGGGGAAGCTTTCTTT. Translating it yields CASSLDRAPGEAFF. Full variable domain (outside the CDR3, taken from reference TRBV11-2 and TRBJ1-1): EAGVAQSPRYKIIEKRQSVAFWCNPISGHATLYWYQQILGQGPKLLIQFQNNGVVDDSQLPKDRFSAERLKGVDSTLKIQPAKLEDSAVYLCASSLDRAPGEAFFGQGTRLTVV.

This clone occurred once. The J gene is TRBJ1-2, the V gene TRBV28, with 9 bases aligning to TRBD1. This CDR3 comprises 15 residues. The germline V gene has CDR1 MDHEN and CDR2 SYDVKM. J lost 8 bases, V lost 2 bases, and 9 bases had no gene match. CDR3 in DNA: TGTGCCAGCAGTTTAAAGGGACAGGGTTTGAACGGCTACACCTTC. It translates to CASSLKGQGLNGYTF.

The chain uses TRBV10-3 and TRBJ1-2; TRBD1 is a possible D gene (5 bases). The CDR3 spans 19 residues. Per germline, CDR1 ENHRY and CDR2 SYGVKD. V dropped 4 bases and J dropped 2 bases, with 26 bases sitting between them. CDR3 amino acids: CAISGVRDGYRSFNYGYTF. CDR3 DNA sequence: TGTGCCATCAGTGGGGTAAGGGACGGATACCGTTCCTTCAACTATGGCTACACCTTC.

This CDR3 is CASRLAGLAADTGELFF. Here the CDR3 DNA reads TGCGCCAGCAGACTAGCGGGACTGGCTGCGGACACCGGGGAGCTGTTTTTT. The J gene is TRBJ2-2, the V gene TRBV5-1; the match to TRBD2 covers 10 bases. Germline V gene sequence: CDR1 SGHRS, CDR2 YFSETQ. The V segment lost 5 bases and the J segment 3 bases; nucleotides outside the gene matches: 10. There are 17 residues in the CDR3.

In the case of this clone: Within the sample, other DNA sequences also encode this same CDR3. J is TRBJ1-2 and V is TRBV2; D is ambiguous. In germline, CDR1 is SNHLY, CDR2 FYNNEI. V lost 2 bases and J lost 5, with 6 bases in between. The CDR3 is made up of 12 amino acids. The CDR3 reads CASSESGYGYTF. As DNA, the CDR3 is TGTGCCAGCAGTGAAAGTGGGTATGGCTACACCTTC.

This clone was seen a single time. The chain joins TRBV5-4 to TRBJ1-1; the D is unclear. Germline CDR1 and CDR2: SGHNT and YYREEE (reference sequence). CDR3 length: 15 amino acids. Deletions cut 4 bases from V and 1 base from J, with 14 bases between. CDR3 sequence reads: CASSPPAAGNTEAFF. The CDR3 DNA is TGTGCCAGCAGCCCCCCCGCGGCAGGGAACACTGAAGCTTTCTTT.

The V call is TRBV28, the J call TRBJ2-7, with D tentatively TRBD1 (6 bases). Germline CDR1 MDHEN, CDR2 SYDVKM. CDR3 length: 15 amino acids. The germline V and J ends were trimmed by 6 bases and 0 bases, with 15 bases remaining between them. DNA for the CDR3: TGTGCCAGCAGACCGGGACACCTAAGCTCCTACGAGCAGTACTTC. Translated: CASRPGHLSSYEQYF.

The chain couples TRBV7-9 to TRBJ1-6; a possible D gene is TRBD1 (5 bases). The germline gives CDR1 SEHNR, CDR2 FQNEAQ (reference sequence). The germline V and J ends were trimmed by 1 base and 7 bases, with 11 bases remaining between them. CDR3 size: 15 residues. The CDR3 coding sequence is TGTGCCAGCAGCTTAGAACGACAGCGGAATTCACCCCTCCACTTT. Protein: CASSLERQRNSPLHF.

The gene calls are TRBV5-4 and TRBJ2-7; TRBD1 might be the D (5 bases). V was pared by 3 bases and J by 2 bases, with 9 bases between. Germline CDR1 SGHNT, CDR2 YYREEE (reference sequence). The CDR3 covers 13 residues. In DNA, the CDR3 is TGTGCCAGCAGCTGGCCGGACACCTACGAGCAGTACTTC. Translated: CASSWPDTYEQYF.

The chain links TRBV6-5 to TRBJ2-3; a weak D match, TRBD1 (6 bases). Germline CDR1 is MNHEY and CDR2 is SVGAGI. The CDR3 is made up of 14 amino acids. V was trimmed by 6 bases and J by 2 bases, leaving 12 bases between them. The CDR3 loop reads CASSPDRNTDTQYF. The CDR3 bases are TGTGCCAGCAGCCCGGACAGAAACACAGATACGCAGTATTTT.

The chain recombines TRBV6-6 with TRBJ1-1, with D perhaps matching TRBD1 (5 bases). V was trimmed by 7 bases and J by 1 base, leaving 13 bases between them. The CDR3 covers 14 residues. CDR1 is MNHNY and CDR2 is SVGAGI in the germline V gene (reference sequence). CDR3 coding DNA: TGTGCCAGCAAAGGGGACTTCACGAACACTGAAGCTTTCTTT. It yields the protein CASKGDFTNTEAFF.

The chain is built from TRBV12-5 and TRBJ1-5, with D possibly matching TRBD1 (5 bases). Trimming shortened V by 6 bases and J by 3 bases, and 21 bases separated the two germline ends. The CDR3 length is 17 residues. Germline assignment: CDR1 LGHNT and CDR2 FRNRAP. The CDR3 DNA reads TGTGCTAGTGGCACGGCCCGAGGCGCAGGGATCAATCAGCCCCAGCATTTT. Its protein is CASGTARGAGINQPQHF. Full variable domain (rest looked up from reference TRBV12-5 and TRBJ1-5): DARVTQTPRHKVTEMGQEVTMRCQPILGHNTVFWYRQTMMQGLELLAYFRNRAPLDDSGMPKDRFSAEMPDATLATLKIQPSEPRDSAVYFCASGTARGAGINQPQHFGDGTRLSIL.

V and J are TRBV2 and TRBJ1-5, with no clear D. Germline V gives CDR1 SNHLY, CDR2 FYNNEI. Trimming stripped 3 bases from V and 2 bases from J, with 11 bases between. The length of the CDR3 is 15 residues. CDR3 sequence (DNA): TGTGCCAGCAGTGATGGTGGGAAGGGCAATCAGCCCCAGCATTTT. As protein: CASSDGGKGNQPQHF. The full variable domain, completed using reference TRBV2 and TRBJ1-5, is EPEVTQTPSHQVTQMGQEVILRCVPISNHLYFYWYRQILGQKVEFLVSFYNNEISEKSEIFDDQFSVERPDGSNFTLKIRSTKLEDSAMYFCASSDGGKGNQPQHFGDGTRLSIL.

The chain couples TRBV19 to TRBJ1-5; 9 positions match TRBD1. The V and J ends lost 1 base and 7 bases, in that order; junction bases with no gene match: 8. Germline V gene sequence: CDR1 LNHDA, CDR2 SQIVND (reference sequence). CDR3 length: 16 amino acids. The DNA of the CDR3 is TGTGCCAGTAGTATAGCCGGGACAGGGACTGGGCAGCCCCAGCATTTT. Translating gives CASSIAGTGTGQPQHF. The full variable domain, rest sourced from reference TRBV19 and TRBJ1-5, is DGGITQSPKYLFRKEGQNVTLSCEQNLNHDAMYWYRQDPGQGLRLIYYSQIVNDFQKGDIAEGYSVSREKKESFPLTVTSAQKNPTAFYLCASSIAGTGTGQPQHFGDGTRLSIL.

The CDR3, as DNA: TGTGCCAGCAGTTTTAAGGACCGATCTTTATATGGCTACACCTTC. Translating gives CASSFKDRSLYGYTF. This chain links TRBV28 with TRBJ1-2; D gene uncertain. This CDR3 contains 15 residues. The germline gives CDR1 MDHEN, CDR2 SYDVKM. Trimming removed 3 bases from V and 5 bases from J, with 16 bases in between.

The V call is TRBV18, the J call TRBJ2-2, with a weak D call TRBD2 (6 bases). The CDR3 sequence is 17 residues long. V was trimmed by 0 bases and J by 6 bases, leaving 17 bases between them. Germline CDR1 KGHSH, CDR2 LQKENI. CDR3 region: CASSPPSTGSVSGELFF. Written as DNA, the CDR3 is TGTGCCAGCTCACCACCCTCGACCGGGAGTGTATCCGGGGAGCTGTTTTTT.